This is a list of T cell receptor beta chains from one sample in a study of molecular identifiers for immune sequencing clone quantification. Each CDR3 protein gets one entry after TCRdb re-called the PCR reads with MiXCR. The sample carries nearly 55,000 distinct CDR3 sequences, just over 35% recorded once. The sequencing sample was made of naive CD8+ T cells from blood, with Jurkat cell RNA spiked in. The receptors derive from a human donor in good health. Some libraries in this study had Jurkat cell RNA spiked in. Each CDR3 is given without its conserved first and last residue.

TRBV20-1,SAPTNGYI
TRBV6-2/TRBV6-3,AIRQGVHQPQH
TRBV11-2,ATHRALGATEAF
TRBV11-2,ASSFEGLDYEQY
TRBV6-5,ASSASAGGWADTQY
TRBV20-1,SARERNQPQH
TRBV3-1,ASGLAGVNEQY
TRBV7-8,ASSPGAGAAYGYT
TRBV7-2,ASGGGSQREAF
TRBV27,ASSFSLASDTQY
TRBV10-2,ASTIENTEAF
TRBV12-3/TRBV12-4,ASRPDGPRTDTQY